One sample yielded the 15 T cell receptor beta chains listed below, sequenced in a study of Graves' ophthalmopathy and Graves' hyperthyroidism. Transcripts of RNA were the source for amplifying TCR beta CDR3 regions. RT-PCR with HTBI primers came first, then second-round multiplex PCR. One entry per CDR3 protein results from TCRdb running MiXCR on the multiplex PCR reads. The data contain around 1.1 million distinct CDR3 sequences, approximately 35% of them singletons. The specimen was peripheral blood or thyroid tissue (not recorded which). All receptors come from an adult man with Graves' hyperthyroidism.

This clonotype was counted at least ten times. The V and J genes are TRBV25-1 and TRBJ1-6, with unresolved D. Germline V lookup: CDR1 MGHDK, CDR2 SYGVNS. Trimming shortened V by 8 bases and J by 5 bases, and 16 bases separated the two germline ends. The CDR3 is made up of 15 amino acids. In DNA, the CDR3 is TGTGCCAGCTCTGGGCGGAGAGGAAATAATTCACCCCTCCACTTT. It translates to CASSGRRGNNSPLHF.

There are many counts of this clonotype. CDR3 sequence: CASSSSDRAGTEAFF. The CDR3 DNA reads as TGTGCCAGCAGCTCGTCGGACAGGGCCGGGACTGAAGCTTTCTTT. The genes are TRBV5-4 and TRBJ1-1, with TRBD1 identical over 8 bases. Germline assignment: CDR1 SGHNT and CDR2 YYREEE (reference sequence). This CDR3 has 15 amino acids. With V trimmed by 3 bases and J by 5 bases, 9 bases remained unmatched.

Details on this clonotype: One end of the junction is discordant with germline, which a read error may explain. This rearrangement joins TRBV7-8 to TRBJ1-2; D may be TRBD1 (5 bases). Germline CDR1 SGHVS, CDR2 FQNEAQ. The CDR3 consists of 14 residues. CDR3 sequence (DNA): TGCGCCAGCAGCCAACGGGACGGGGGCTATGGCTACACCTTC. Its translation: CASSQRDGGYGYTF.

The chain combines TRBV7-3 with TRBJ2-3, with 8 bases aligning to TRBD2. In germline, CDR1 is SGHTA, CDR2 FQGTGA. The CDR3 contains 15 residues. V dropped 3 bases and J dropped 0; count of bases not matched to a gene: 2. The CDR3 is CASSFSGASTDTQYF. The CDR3 DNA reads as TGTGCCAGCAGCTTTAGCGGGGCCAGCACAGATACGCAGTATTTT.

The chain is built from TRBV6-2 or TRBV6-3 and TRBJ2-7; 9 bases agree with TRBD2. V shed 6 bases and J 6 bases; nucleotides not matched to a gene: 6. The V gene's germline CDR1 is MNHEY and CDR2 SVGEGT. This CDR3 has 13 amino acids. The CDR3 here is CASSNLAGSEQYF. As DNA, the CDR3 is TGTGCCAGCAGCAATCTAGCGGGAAGCGAGCAGTACTTC.

V and J are TRBV4-1 and TRBJ2-7, with TRBD1 as a possible D gene (6 bases). The CDR3 runs 16 residues. V was pared by 1 base and J by 2 bases, with 15 bases between. Germline V gives CDR1 MGHRA, CDR2 YSYEKL. The CDR3 is CASSQGFSAGAYEQYF. The CDR3 DNA reads TGCGCCAGCAGCCAAGGATTCTCGGCAGGGGCCTACGAGCAGTACTTC.

V and J are TRBV29-1 and TRBJ2-5, with D hard to call. V gave up 0 bases and J gave up 4 bases, with 6 bases separating them. Per the germline V gene, CDR1 is SQVTM and CDR2 is ANQGSEA. The CDR3 is 12 amino acids. Here the CDR3 reads CSVEDTGETQYF. The CDR3 nucleotides are TGCAGCGTTGAAGATACGGGAGAGACCCAGTACTTC.

CDR3 nucleotides: TGTGCCAGCAGCGTAGGGACAGAGCAAGAGACCCAGTACTTC. This gives the protein CASSVGTEQETQYF. The chain recombines TRBV9 with TRBJ2-5, with D perhaps TRBD1 (6 bases). The CDR3 is 14 amino acids. V shed 0 bases and J shed 2 bases, with 8 bases lying between them. Germline V gene lookup returns CDR1 SGDLS and CDR2 YYNGEE.

The gene calls are TRBV14 and TRBJ2-2; D possibly uses TRBD1 or TRBD2 (5 bases each). Trimming left V 1 base short and J 5 bases short, with 11 bases between. Germline V gene sequence: CDR1 SGHDN, CDR2 FVKESK. This CDR3 spans 15 amino acids. The CDR3 DNA sequence: TGTGCCAGCAGCCAAGTGGGGGTTTGGACCGGGGAGCTGTTTTTT. Protein product: CASSQVGVWTGELFF. The complete variable domain, with remaining parts taken from reference TRBV14 and TRBJ2-2, reads EAGVTQFPSHSVIEKGQTVTLRCDPISGHDNLYWYRRVMGKEIKFLLHFVKESKQDESGMPNNRFLAERTGGTYSTLKVQPAELEDSGVYFCASSQVGVWTGELFFGEGSRLTVL.

As concerns this clonotype: One junction end disagrees with the germline gene, perhaps due to a read error. The gene calls are TRBV30 and TRBJ1-2; no reliable D call. Germline V gene lookup returns CDR1 GTSNPN and CDR2 SVGIG (reference sequence). CDR3 size: 12 residues. In DNA form, the CDR3 reads TGTGTCTGGAGTGGGGAGAACTATGGCTACACCTTC. The encoded protein is CVWSGENYGYTF. The entire variable domain, with the rest obtained from reference TRBV30 and TRBJ1-2, is as follows: SQTIHQWPATLVQPVGSPLSLECTVEGTSNPNLYWYRQAAGRGLQLLFYSVGIGQISSEVPQNLSASRPQDRQFILSSKKLLLSDSGFYLCVWSGENYGYTFGSGTRLTVV.

V and J are TRBV5-1 and TRBJ1-1; TRBD1 matches 8 bases. With V trimmed by 4 bases and J by 10 bases, 12 bases remained unmatched. Germline CDR1 and CDR2: SGHRS and YFSETQ. CDR3 size: 14 residues. DNA of the CDR3: TGCGCCAGCAGCGTCGCAGGGGGCTCTATGGGAGCTTTCTTT. It codes for CASSVAGGSMGAFF.

The chain carries TRBV29-1 and TRBJ2-5; D might be TRBD1 or TRBD2, each matching 5 bases. Trimming left V 2 bases short and J 4 bases short, with 11 bases between. This CDR3 has 13 residues. Germline CDR1 reads SQVTM; CDR2 reads ANQGSEA. CDR3 bases: TGCAGCGTTGAATCGGCAGGGACAGAGACCCAGTACTTC. Its protein product is CSVESAGTETQYF.

This clonotype was observed many times. V and J are TRBV9 and TRBJ1-3; no clear D gene. Germline V lookup: CDR1 SGDLS, CDR2 YYNGEE. Trimming took 0 bases from V and 0 from J, leaving 7 bases between them. CDR3 length: 15 amino acids. Here the CDR3 reads CASSVDASSGNTIYF. CDR3 DNA sequence: TGTGCCAGCAGCGTAGACGCGAGCTCTGGAAACACCATATATTTT. The whole variable domain, remainder taken from reference TRBV9 and TRBJ1-3, is DSGVTQTPKHLITATGQRVTLRCSPRSGDLSVYWYQQSLDQGLQFLIQYYNGEERAKGNILERFSAQQFPDLHSELNLSSLELGDSALYFCASSVDASSGNTIYFGEGSWLTVV.

V usage is TRBV7-2 and J usage is TRBJ1-6; TRBD1 matches at 8 bases. Trimming removed 4 bases from V and 5 bases from J; junction bases left unmatched: 7. The CDR3 contains 16 residues. The germline V gene has CDR1 SGHTA and CDR2 FQGNSA. CDR3 sequence reads: CASSYDRGAHNSPLHF. DNA of the CDR3: TGTGCCAGCAGCTATGACAGGGGCGCCCATAATTCACCCCTCCACTTT. Full variable domain (remainder filled in from reference TRBV7-2 and TRBJ1-6): GAGVSQSPSNKVTEKGKDVELRCDPISGHTALYWYRQSLGQGLEFLIYFQGNSAPDKSGLPSDRFSAERTGGSVSTLTIQRTQQEDSAVYLCASSYDRGAHNSPLHFGNGTRLTVT.

This clonotype was detected many times. The V and J genes are TRBV10-3 and TRBJ1-5; TRBD1 is a possible D gene (6 bases). V was shortened by 2 bases and J by 0 bases, with 17 bases between the two germline ends. Germline lookup yields CDR1 ENHRY and CDR2 SYGVKD. The length of the CDR3 is 18 residues. The CDR3 here is CAISEAKQGPYSNQPQHF. The CDR3 DNA reads as TGTGCCATCAGTGAGGCAAAACAGGGCCCTTATAGCAATCAGCCCCAGCATTTT.